Listed here are 5 T cell receptor beta chains from one sample, sequenced in a study of shared clonotypes between healthy human individuals. Clones were sequenced by immunoSEQ multiplex PCR, and TCRdb holds only the in-frame ones, with some missing. In the table there are 2.5 million or so clones, around nine tenths of which are singletons. Sequenced: naive CD4+ T cells sorted from blood. The subset was: CD45RA+ positively selected. The receptors shown here come from a man between 18 and 35 years old in good health.

This clone was detected only once. The chain combines TRBV7-2 with TRBJ1-5; D remains ambiguous. The germline V gene has CDR1 SGHTA and CDR2 FQGNSA. V was cut by 1 base and J by 5 bases, with 9 bases left in between. The CDR3 totals 14 residues. This CDR3 reads CASSLVWGDQPQHF. In DNA form, the CDR3 reads TGTGCCAGCAGCTTAGTGTGGGGTGATCAGCCCCAGCATTTT. The variable domain in full, with the rest retrieved from reference TRBV7-2 and TRBJ1-5, is GAGVSQSPSNKVTEKGKDVELRCDPISGHTALYWYRQSLGQGLEFLIYFQGNSAPDKSGLPSDRFSAERTGGSVSTLTIQRTQQEDSAVYLCASSLVWGDQPQHFGDGTRLSIL.

This sequence joins TRBV6-5 and TRBJ2-7, with TRBD1 matching 10 bases. Germline CDR1 and CDR2: MNHEY and SVGAGI. The CDR3 contains 16 residues. Unmatched junction bases numbered 6, after V lost 0 bases and J lost 4 bases. CDR3 DNA sequence: TGTGCCAGCAGTTACTCGAGGAGACAGGGGGCGTACGAGCAGTACTTC. It translates to CASSYSRRQGAYEQYF.

This CDR3 reads CASSLVGTGIQPQHF. Here the CDR3 DNA reads TGTGCCAGCAGCTTAGTTGGTACAGGGATTCAGCCCCAGCATTTT. The chain joins TRBV7-8 to TRBJ1-5, with a tentative D call TRBD1 (6 bases). Germline V gene lookup returns CDR1 SGHVS and CDR2 FQNEAQ. The V end lost 1 base, the J end lost 6 bases, and 13 bases lay between the germline ends. The CDR3 covers 15 residues.

To note about this clone: The sample contains more than one DNA sequence encoding this CDR3. This CDR3 reads CASSSPGLAGGSSYNEQFF. CDR3 nucleotides: TGTGCCAGCAGCTCCCCCGGACTAGCGGGGGGGAGCTCCTACAATGAGCAGTTCTTC. The chain joins TRBV7-2 to TRBJ2-1; 15 bases align to TRBD2. Trimming cost V 4 bases and J 0 bases; bases outside gene matches: 7. This CDR3 is built from 19 residues. Germline CDR1 is SGHTA and CDR2 is FQGNSA.

This clone has more than one count but fewer than ten. The genes are TRBV4-1 and TRBJ1-4; 8 positions match TRBD1. Germline V gene data show CDR1 as MGHRA and CDR2 as YSYEKL. This CDR3 region has 14 residues. The V and J ends lost 3 bases and 8 bases, in that order; junction bases with no gene match: 5. In DNA, the CDR3 is TGCGCCAGCAGCCAGGACAGGGTCGGCGAAAAACTGTTTTTT. This sequence encodes CASSQDRVGEKLFF.